The 29 T cell receptor beta chains below all came from one sample that was sequenced in a study of control samples from healthy donors and cancer patients. Assay used: immunoSEQ multiplex PCR; TCRdb lists only in-frame clones, some missing. The sample includes approximately 98,000 clones, approximately 84% of them seen just once. The sample taken for sequencing was blood. The source is a man between 18 and 29 years old in good health.

V and J are TRBV9 and TRBJ2-4, with 14 bases lining up with TRBD2. CDR1 SGDLS and CDR2 YYNGEE come from the germline V gene. This CDR3 is built from 16 residues. Losses at the gene ends were 3 bases for V and 7 bases for J; bases not matched to a gene: 6. Here the CDR3 reads CASSAPTSGGENIQYF. The CDR3 region has the DNA TGTGCCAGCAGCGCTCCGACTAGCGGGGGGGAGAACATTCAGTACTTC. Complete variable domain (other parts from reference TRBV9 and TRBJ2-4): DSGVTQTPKHLITATGQRVTLRCSPRSGDLSVYWYQQSLDQGLQFLIQYYNGEERAKGNILERFSAQQFPDLHSELNLSSLELGDSALYFCASSAPTSGGENIQYFGAGTRLSVL.

V usage is TRBV4-1 and J usage is TRBJ2-7; possibly TRBD2 for D (5 bases). There are 14 residues in the CDR3. Between the trimmed V and J ends, which lost 0 bases and 9 bases, there was a span of 15 bases. Germline V lookup: CDR1 MGHRA, CDR2 YSYEKL. This CDR3 is CASSQESAPRGQYF. The CDR3 bases are TGCGCCAGCAGCCAAGAAAGCGCCCCACGGGGGCAGTACTTC.

The chain is built from TRBV9 and TRBJ1-3, with D perhaps matching TRBD1 (6 bases). V was clipped by 5 bases and J by 3 bases, with 9 bases between them. Germline V gene sequence: CDR1 SGDLS, CDR2 YYNGEE. The CDR3 spans 13 residues. Written as DNA, the CDR3 is TGTGCCAGCAGTACAGGGAATGGAAACACCATATATTTT. Translation gives CASSTGNGNTIYF.

The V call is TRBV11-2, the J call TRBJ1-1; D possibly corresponds to TRBD1 (5 bases). This CDR3 region has 16 residues. The germline V gene encodes CDR1 SGHAT and CDR2 FQNNGV. The V end was cut by 1 base, the J end by 2 bases, with 14 bases between. CDR3 in amino acids: CASSLGRGTGNTEAFF. In DNA, the CDR3 is TGTGCCAGCAGCTTAGGACGGGGCACCGGTAACACTGAAGCTTTCTTT.

The V gene is TRBV10-3, the J gene TRBJ2-5, with D hard to call. The CDR3 sequence is 14 residues long. V lost 0 bases and J 9 bases, leaving 14 bases between the germline ends. The germline CDR1 and CDR2 sequences are ENHRY and SYGVKD. The CDR3 DNA is TGTGCCATCAGTGAGTCTGGTATCCTGACGTCCCAGTACTTC. Translation: CAISESGILTSQYF.

This clone appeared a few times. V gene TRBV18 combines with J gene TRBJ1-6; the match to TRBD1 covers 7 bases. This CDR3 contains 16 residues. With 3 bases clipped from V and 9 bases from J, the junction kept 11 bases outside the gene matches. CDR1 and CDR2 from the germline V gene are KGHSH and LQKENI. The CDR3 region is CASSPSGQRLGSPLHF. DNA of the CDR3: TGTGCCAGCTCACCCTCGGGACAGCGATTAGGTTCACCCCTCCACTTT.

The V gene is TRBV2, the J gene TRBJ1-2; no definite D call. CDR1 is SNHLY and CDR2 is FYNNEI in the germline V gene. This CDR3 spans 14 amino acids. Trimming removed 4 bases from V and 4 bases from J, with 13 bases in between. CDR3 residues: CASSVSGEGYGYTF. CDR3 nucleotide sequence: TGTGCCAGCAGTGTATCAGGAGAGGGCTATGGCTACACCTTC. Full variable domain (remainder filled in from reference TRBV2 and TRBJ1-2): EPEVTQTPSHQVTQMGQEVILRCVPISNHLYFYWYRQILGQKVEFLVSFYNNEISEKSEIFDDQFSVERPDGSNFTLKIRSTKLEDSAMYFCASSVSGEGYGYTFGSGTRLTVV.

The rearrangement joins TRBV11-3 to TRBJ2-1; no clear D. Germline CDR1 is SGHNT and CDR2 is YENEEA. Trimming took off 5 bases at V and 6 bases at J, with 8 bases between the two ends. CDR3 length equals 12 residues. The CDR3 protein is CASSQDSNEQFF. The CDR3 region has the DNA TGTGCCAGCAGCCAGGATAGCAATGAGCAGTTCTTC.

The genes are TRBV4-1 and TRBJ2-1; TRBD2 aligns across 8 bases. Unmatched junction bases numbered 10, after V lost 2 bases and J lost 4 bases. Germline V lookup: CDR1 MGHRA, CDR2 YSYEKL. The CDR3 has 17 amino acids. The CDR3 sequence: CASSQHDWRGDYNEQFF. The CDR3 bases are TGCGCCAGCAGCCAACATGACTGGCGGGGGGATTACAATGAGCAGTTCTTC.

The chain is built from TRBV9 and TRBJ2-2; weak D call: TRBD2 (6 bases). Germline loops: CDR1 SGDLS, CDR2 YYNGEE. The CDR3 covers 16 residues. Trimming removed 4 bases at V and 4 bases at J, with 17 bases between. The CDR3 sequence: CASSFPSRGGTGELFF. The CDR3 DNA is TGTGCCAGCAGCTTCCCCTCGCGGGGCGGCACCGGGGAGCTGTTTTTT.

The chain couples TRBV5-1 to TRBJ2-1; maybe TRBD2 (6 bases). Trimming removed 4 bases at V and 0 bases at J, with 14 bases between. The germline CDR1 and CDR2 sequences are SGHRS and YFSETQ. The CDR3 sequence is 16 residues long. As DNA, the CDR3 is TGCGCCAGCAGCCCCTGGACTACGGGCTCCTACAATGAGCAGTTCTTC. Translation: CASSPWTTGSYNEQFF.

The chain uses TRBV3-1 (or the pseudogene TRBV3-2) and TRBJ2-2; D might be TRBD2 (5 bases). The CDR3 spans 12 residues. The V gene's germline CDR1 is LGHDT and CDR2 YNNKEL (reference sequence). The germline V and J ends were trimmed by 7 bases and 7 bases, with 10 bases remaining between them. The CDR3 protein is CASTRGFGELFF. The DNA for the CDR3 is TGTGCCAGCACCCGGGGTTTCGGGGAGCTGTTTTTT.

This sequence joins TRBV2 and TRBJ2-7; D may be TRBD1 or TRBD2 (5 bases each). Per germline, CDR1 SNHLY and CDR2 FYNNEI. This CDR3 is built from 14 residues. Trimming took 3 bases from V and 4 from J, leaving 13 bases between them. The CDR3 reads CASSDERGRYEQYV. The CDR3 coding sequence is TGTGCCAGCAGTGATGAGAGGGGTAGATACGAGCAGTACGTC.

This chain uses TRBV6-1 with TRBJ1-1; D gene unclear. Germline V gene data show CDR1 as MNHNS and CDR2 as SASEGT. This CDR3 is built from 15 residues. V gave up 0 bases and J gave up 7 bases, with 15 bases separating them. The CDR3 DNA follows: TGTGCCAGCAGTGAAGCATCGCCCTTAGTTAGTGAAGCTTTCTTT. Its protein product is CASSEASPLVSEAFF.

J is TRBJ2-5 and V is TRBV5-1, with 10 bases aligning to TRBD2. Germline V CDR1 and CDR2: SGHRS, YFSETQ. Trimming took 4 bases from V and 4 from J; bases not matched to a gene: 4. The CDR3 length is 14 residues. The CDR3 is CASSAIAGGETQYF. In nucleotides, the CDR3 is TGCGCCAGCAGCGCGATAGCGGGGGGAGAGACCCAGTACTTC.

The chain carries TRBV9 and TRBJ2-3; possibly TRBD1 for D (8 bases). The CDR3 totals 19 residues. Looked up from germline, CDR1 is SGDLS and CDR2 is YYNGEE. V lost 4 bases and J lost 4, with 28 bases in between. The CDR3 protein is CASSTSRLGEQGGPDTQYF. CDR3 DNA sequence: TGTGCCAGCAGCACAAGCCGTCTAGGGGAACAGGGGGGGCCAGATACGCAGTATTTT.

The V gene is TRBV6-6, the J gene TRBJ2-3; a possible D gene is TRBD1 (6 bases). This CDR3 is built from 16 residues. Trimming cost V 6 bases and J 4 bases, with 20 bases left between them. Germline CDR1 MNHNY, CDR2 SVGAGI (reference sequence). The CDR3 is CASRGRASPGADTQYF. CDR3 bases: TGTGCCAGCAGGGGACGTGCGAGCCCAGGGGCAGATACGCAGTATTTT.

The rearrangement uses TRBV12-3 or TRBV12-4 and TRBJ2-1, with D tentatively TRBD1 or TRBD2 (5 bases each). V was clipped by 6 bases and J by 15 bases, with 18 bases between them. This CDR3 spans 12 amino acids. This CDR3 reads CASSQGATSPFF. As DNA, the CDR3 is TGTGCCAGCAGCCAGGGAGCTACCTCCCCGTTCTTC.

This chain links TRBV30 with TRBJ2-5; D unclear. Germline CDR1 and CDR2: GTSNPN and SVGIG (reference sequence). The CDR3 consists of 11 residues. Trimming shortened V by 3 bases and J by 2 bases, and 4 bases separated the two germline ends. The CDR3 region is CAWRSQETQYF. The CDR3 nucleotides read TGTGCCTGGAGATCTCAAGAGACCCAGTACTTC.

The chain recombines TRBV3-1 (or the pseudogene TRBV3-2) with TRBJ2-7, with D maybe TRBD2 (6 bases). This CDR3 spans 17 amino acids. The V end was cut by 3 bases, the J end by 2 bases, with 20 bases between. The V gene's germline CDR1 is LGHDT and CDR2 YNNKEL (reference sequence). CDR3 protein: CASSHAHPGTATYEQYV. CDR3 coding DNA: TGTGCCAGCAGCCACGCGCACCCCGGGACTGCGACCTACGAGCAGTACGTC.

The chain is built from TRBV5-1 and TRBJ1-3; D ambiguous. The germline CDR1 and CDR2 sequences are SGHRS and YFSETQ. V lost 0 bases, J lost 0 bases, and 7 bases lay in between. This CDR3 contains 15 residues. This CDR3 is CASSLDRPSGNTIYF. The CDR3, as DNA: TGCGCCAGCAGCTTGGACAGACCCTCTGGAAACACCATATATTTT.

The chain uses TRBV18 and TRBJ1-3; TRBD1 might be the D (6 bases). The V and J ends lost 4 bases and 2 bases respectively, with 6 bases between them. Germline V gene sequence: CDR1 KGHSH, CDR2 LQKENI. This CDR3 spans 13 amino acids. The DNA for the CDR3 is TGTGCCAGCTCACAGGGGGCTGGAAACACCATATATTTT. Translated, it gives CASSQGAGNTIYF.

The genes are TRBV10-3 and TRBJ1-3; D gene uncertain. V was cut by 5 bases and J by 4 bases, with 12 bases left in between. CDR1 and CDR2 (germline): ENHRY, SYGVKD. The length of the CDR3 is 14 residues. CDR3 sequence reads: CAISSLGAGNTIYF. The CDR3 nucleotides are TGTGCCATCAGTTCACTGGGAGCGGGAAACACCATATATTTT.

This clone was seen once. The gene calls are TRBV2 and TRBJ1-5, with TRBD1 matching over 8 bases. Trimming at V came to 5 bases and at J to 0 bases, leaving 3 bases not matched to a gene. Germline V CDR1 and CDR2: SNHLY, FYNNEI. This CDR3 spans 15 amino acids. The CDR3 DNA reads TGTGCCAGCAGTCAGGGGGCCATTAGCAATCAGCCCCAGCATTTT. Amino acid sequence: CASSQGAISNQPQHF.

The chain uses TRBV5-4 and TRBJ1-3, with D perhaps matching TRBD1 (5 bases). The CDR3 runs to 16 residues. Deletions cut 4 bases from V and 0 bases from J, with 14 bases between. Germline CDR1 is SGHNT and CDR2 is YYREEE (reference sequence). CDR3 residues: CASSAGGYSSGNTIYF. The DNA for the CDR3 is TGTGCCAGCAGCGCCGGGGGGTATAGCTCTGGAAACACCATATATTTT.

The chain is built from TRBV4-2 and TRBJ2-7; D is undetermined. This CDR3 is 11 amino acids long. V was clipped by 2 bases and J by 6 bases, with 5 bases between them. CDR1 is LGHNA, CDR2 YNFKEQ, per germline. In nucleotides, the CDR3 is TGTGCCAGCAGCCAAAATCGCGAGCAGTACTTC. Protein sequence: CASSQNREQYF.

The chain recombines TRBV10-1 with TRBJ2-2; unclear D gene. CDR1 and CDR2 (germline): WNHNN, SYGVQD (reference sequence). This CDR3 spans 14 amino acids. Trimming stripped 5 bases from V and 1 base from J, with 8 bases between. The DNA for the CDR3 is TGCGCCAGCAGTCTGGACGGGAACACCGGGGAGCTGTTTTTT. Amino acid sequence: CASSLDGNTGELFF.

This chain joins TRBV27 and TRBJ1-6; 9 bases line up with TRBD1. The CDR3 has 17 amino acids. The V gene end was trimmed by 5 bases and the J gene end by 7 bases; junction bases not matched to a gene: 12. Per the germline V gene, CDR1 is MNHEY and CDR2 is SMNVEV (reference sequence). This CDR3 is CASSMGIGTGKNSPLHF. The CDR3 DNA sequence: TGTGCCAGCAGTATGGGGATCGGGACAGGGAAAAATTCACCCCTCCACTTT.

The chain uses TRBV15 and TRBJ1-4; D gene uncertain. The germline gives CDR1 LNHNV, CDR2 YYDKDF (reference sequence). CDR3 length: 13 amino acids. Trimming pared 1 base from V and 13 bases from J, leaving 13 bases between. The CDR3 nucleotides are TGTGCCACCAGCAGAGGATTTGAGGGATCACTGTTTTTT. Its protein product is CATSRGFEGSLFF.